What follows are 7 T cell receptor beta chains derived from one specimen sequenced in a study of cytomegalovirus exposure and HLA in healthy donors. Amplification used 60 Vbeta primers and 13 Jbeta primers. Clones were read by immunoSEQ multiplex PCR, and TCRdb kept only the in-frame ones, dropping some. Altogether about 33,000 clones are present, 53% being singletons, with the ten largest covering around 6.2%. The sequenced sample consisted of PBMCs. The receptors shown here come from a middle-aged woman in good health and CMV-seropositive.

The genes are TRBV28 and TRBJ2-7; TRBD1 aligns across 7 bases. Germline values: CDR1 MDHEN, CDR2 SYDVKM. This CDR3 has 14 residues. Trimming cost V 7 bases and J 2 bases; bases outside gene matches: 8. CDR3 sequence reads: CASNAGGSAYEQYF. Written as DNA, the CDR3 is TGTGCCAGCAACGCAGGGGGTTCAGCCTACGAGCAGTACTTC.

The rearrangement uses TRBV10-3 and TRBJ2-3, with D possibly TRBD2 on 6 matching bases. CDR1 is ENHRY and CDR2 is SYGVKD in the germline V gene. V was pared by 6 bases and J by 8 bases, with 18 bases between. The CDR3 runs 14 residues. The DNA of the CDR3 is TGTGCCATCAGAACCGGGACCGGAGCGGGTACGCAGTATTTT. Its translation: CAIRTGTGAGTQYF.

V and J are TRBV21-1 and TRBJ2-2; the table names TRBD2, a call not compared with the DNA. TRBV21-1 is noted as a pseudogene. CDR3 size: 16 residues. This CDR3 is CASSKGYRAGTGELFF. The CDR3 bases are TGTGCCAGCAGCAAAGGCTACCGGGCGGGCACCGGGGAGCTGTTTTTT.

V gene TRBV2 combines with J gene TRBJ1-5; D is possibly TRBD1 (5 bases). Between the trimmed V and J ends, which lost 4 bases and 4 bases, there was a span of 11 bases. Germline CDR1 reads SNHLY; CDR2 reads FYNNEI. The CDR3 is 14 residues long. The CDR3 is CASSVDGGNQPQHF. The CDR3 DNA follows: TGTGCCAGCAGTGTCGACGGGGGAAATCAGCCCCAGCATTTT. The entire variable domain, with the rest obtained from reference TRBV2 and TRBJ1-5, is as follows: EPEVTQTPSHQVTQMGQEVILRCVPISNHLYFYWYRQILGQKVEFLVSFYNNEISEKSEIFDDQFSVERPDGSNFTLKIRSTKLEDSAMYFCASSVDGGNQPQHFGDGTRLSIL.

A few counts support this clone. J is TRBJ1-4 and V is TRBV6-4; 7 bases agree with TRBD1. The CDR3 has 17 amino acids. The trim removed 0 bases at V and 0 bases at J, leaving 4 bases unmatched. The germline V gene encodes CDR1 MRHNA and CDR2 SNTAGT. CDR3: CASSDSSRGATNEKLFF. The CDR3 DNA reads TGTGCCAGCAGTGACTCGTCCAGGGGGGCAACTAATGAAAAACTGTTTTTT.

The V call is TRBV19, the J call TRBJ2-5, with a tentative D call TRBD2 (6 bases). Gene TRBJ2-7 matches the end of the DNA better, so the J call may be wrong. The CDR3 totals 13 residues. CDR1 and CDR2 (germline): LNHDA, SQIVND (reference sequence). The CDR3 region is CASSIRGLGEQYF. CDR3 bases: TGTGCCAGTAGTATTCGGGGGTTAGGCGAGCAGTACTTC.

The chain uses TRBV18 and TRBJ1-6, with D possibly being TRBD1 (6 bases). Trimming removed 6 bases from V and 2 bases from J, with 14 bases in between. The CDR3 totals 16 residues. CDR1 and CDR2 from the germline V gene are KGHSH and LQKENI. The DNA for the CDR3 is TGTGCCAGCTCCCTTCAAGGACAGCCCTATAATTCACCCCTCCACTTT. Amino acids: CASSLQGQPYNSPLHF.